Below, one T cell receptor beta chain is given with its context. Its antigen is still unknown. The data were obtained in a study of tumor-infiltrating lymphocytes in primary liver carcinoma. Whole-study findings and limits: Just around 7.5-24% of top clones spanned all five tumor regions.

From 20-30 mg of unsorted bulk tissue, DNA and RNA were co-extracted together. Constant-region priming of about 0.5 ug total RNA yielded TCR beta cDNA. Each TCR beta library was derived from three nested multiplex PCR rounds that employed slightly modified ARM-PCR. The opening two PCR rounds, ten to eleven cycles each, paired TRBV1-TRBV30 forward primers with a C-beta reverse primer. Each CDR3 protein is one row after TCRdb ran MiXCR on the multiplex PCR reads. The repertoire holds approximately 53,000 distinct CDR3 sequences, with around 77% as singletons. J was trimmed by 1 base and V by 7 bases; bases with no gene match: 9. This CDR3 is built from 15 residues.

The sequenced sample was liver tumor tissue from sampling region 5. Regarding subset: tumor region T5, tumor centre. The sequence was obtained from a man in his forties with primary liver carcinoma and hepatitis B virus infection. V and J are TRBV12-3 or TRBV12-4 and TRBJ1-1; 7 nucleotides align to TRBD1. CDR3 amino acids: CASTPGYRGNTEAFF. CDR3 DNA: TGTGCCAGCACTCCGGGCTACAGGGGGAACACTGAAGCTTTCTTT.